This is a list of T cell receptor beta chains from one sample in a study of blood T cell repertoires in COVID-19. The assay was immunoSEQ multiplex PCR, and TCRdb's table has in-frame clones only and misses some. The sample has about 140,000 clones, approximately 80% seen once. Sample: peripheral blood. These receptors came from a woman aged 55-69 years with acute or convalescent COVID-19. Both conserved end residues are part of each CDR3. The D gene is left open where the match is weak. Expanded clones get a size class; other rows say once, few or many, or leave the size out.

j_call: TRBJ1-5; clone_size: NA; d_call: NA; v_call: TRBV28; cdr3_aa: CASSEPRQPAGFQPQHF; cdr3_nt: TGTGCCAGCAGTGAGCCCCGACAGCCCGCGGGATTCCAGCCCCAGCATTTT
j_call: TRBJ2-1; clone_size: NA; d_call: TRBD1; v_call: TRBV7-9; cdr3_aa: CASSFKSTGRNEQFF; cdr3_nt: TGTGCCAGCAGCTTCAAATCGACAGGGCGCAATGAGCAGTTCTTC
j_call: TRBJ1-5; clone_size: NA; d_call: TRBD1; v_call: TRBV2; cdr3_aa: CASSRDRGFKSNQPQHF; cdr3_nt: TGTGCCAGCAGCCGGGACAGGGGGTTTAAGAGCAATCAGCCCCAGCATTTT
j_call: TRBJ2-3; clone_size: few; d_call: NA; v_call: TRBV6-6; cdr3_aa: CASSWGGRHHDTQYF; cdr3_nt: TGTGCCAGCAGTTGGGGCGGTCGTCATCATGATACGCAGTATTTT
j_call: TRBJ2-7; clone_size: NA; d_call: NA; v_call: TRBV4-1; cdr3_aa: CASSQDPQGYYEQYF; cdr3_nt: TGCGCCAGCAGCCAAGATCCACAGGGATACTACGAGCAGTACTTC
j_call: TRBJ1-4; clone_size: NA; d_call: NA; v_call: TRBV6-2/TRBV6-3; cdr3_aa: CASSYPGLPNEKLFF; cdr3_nt: TGTGCCAGCAGTTACCCCGGACTGCCCAATGAAAAACTGTTTTTT
j_call: TRBJ1-4; clone_size: NA; d_call: NA; v_call: TRBV5-5; cdr3_aa: CASSIGGDRFNEKLFF; cdr3_nt: TGTGCCAGCAGCATTGGGGGAGACAGGTTTAATGAAAAACTGTTTTTT
j_call: TRBJ2-7; clone_size: NA; d_call: TRBD1; v_call: TRBV5-1; cdr3_aa: CASKRTGDYEQYF; cdr3_nt: TGCGCCAGCAAGAGGACAGGGGACTACGAGCAGTACTTC
j_call: TRBJ2-7; clone_size: NA; d_call: NA; v_call: TRBV27; cdr3_aa: CASRYQGPSSYEQYF; cdr3_nt: TGTGCCAGCAGGTACCAGGGCCCGAGCTCCTACGAGCAGTACTTC
j_call: TRBJ1-1; clone_size: NA; d_call: TRBD1; v_call: TRBV9; cdr3_aa: CASSERRTGGAFF; cdr3_nt: TGTGCCAGCAGCGAGCGACGGACAGGGGGAGCTTTCTTT